Below, one T cell receptor beta chain is given with its context. The data are from a study of radiotherapy plus CTLA-4 blockade in lung cancer. TCRdb keeps only in-frame clones here, not all; method: immunoSEQ multiplex PCR. The sample yields fewer than 100,000 clones, 60% to 85% seen once. This CDR3 spans 19 amino acids. V was pared by 4 bases and J by 0 bases, with 8 bases of the junction left unmatched. Germline loops: CDR1 SGHTA, CDR2 FQGNSA. The sequence was obtained from a human donor with non-small cell lung cancer whose response to radiotherapy plus ipilimumab could not be evaluated. Some clones in this sample may be carry-over from other donors' samples. The V call is TRBV7-2, the J call TRBJ2-2, with 13 bases fitting TRBD2. The material was peripheral blood, obtained from a patient treated with radiotherapy plus ipilimumab. This CDR3 is CASSSQGLAGRSNTGELFF. The CDR3 nucleotides read TGTGCCAGCAGCTCTCAGGGACTAGCGGGGAGATCGAACACCGGGGAGCTGTTTTTT.